The clone carrying this TCR beta chain was recorded at least ten times. No antigen is known for it. This specimen comes from a study of molecular identifiers for immune sequencing clone quantification. Study-wide findings and caveats: Highly expanded clones may be undercounted when identical TCR molecules share barcodes.

MiXCR, run by TCRdb on the PCR reads, gives a single entry per CDR3 protein. In the table there are about 640,000 distinct CDR3 sequences, 15% to 20% of which are singletons. V trimming: 3 bases; J trimming: 3 bases; junction bases outside the gene matches: 4. Germline loops: CDR1 DFQATT, CDR2 SNEGSKA (reference sequence). This CDR3 is built from 14 residues. When naive CD8 T cells were sorted, they were gated as CD8+CD4-CCR7+CD45RA+. The sequenced sample was naive CD8+ T cells from blood, with Jurkat cell RNA spiked in. Subset given: FACS-sorted CD8+CD4-CCR7+CD45RA+ naive T cells. This TCR was sampled from a human donor in good health. Some libraries in this study had Jurkat cell RNA spiked in. The V call is TRBV20-1, the J call TRBJ2-2; 7 nucleotides match TRBD2. CDR3 nucleotide sequence: TGCAGTGCTAGGTGGGAGGGTGACACCGGGGAGCTGTTTTTT. Amino acids: CSARWEGDTGELFF.